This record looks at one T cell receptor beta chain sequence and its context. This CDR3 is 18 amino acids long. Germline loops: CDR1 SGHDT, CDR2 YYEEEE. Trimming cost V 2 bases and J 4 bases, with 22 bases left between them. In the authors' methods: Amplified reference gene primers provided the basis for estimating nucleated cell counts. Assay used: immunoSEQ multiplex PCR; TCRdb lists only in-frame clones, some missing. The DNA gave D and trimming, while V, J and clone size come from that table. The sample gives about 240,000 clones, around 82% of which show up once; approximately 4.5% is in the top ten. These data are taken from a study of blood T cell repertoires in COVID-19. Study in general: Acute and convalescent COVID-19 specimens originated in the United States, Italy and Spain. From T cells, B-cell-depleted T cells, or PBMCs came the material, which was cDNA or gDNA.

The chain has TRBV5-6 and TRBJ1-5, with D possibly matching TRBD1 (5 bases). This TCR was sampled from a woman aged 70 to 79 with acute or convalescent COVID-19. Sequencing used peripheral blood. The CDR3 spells CASSLTGRRKPSNQPQHF. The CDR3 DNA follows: TGTGCCAGCAGCTTAACAGGCAGACGAAAACCCTCTAATCAGCCCCAGCATTTT.